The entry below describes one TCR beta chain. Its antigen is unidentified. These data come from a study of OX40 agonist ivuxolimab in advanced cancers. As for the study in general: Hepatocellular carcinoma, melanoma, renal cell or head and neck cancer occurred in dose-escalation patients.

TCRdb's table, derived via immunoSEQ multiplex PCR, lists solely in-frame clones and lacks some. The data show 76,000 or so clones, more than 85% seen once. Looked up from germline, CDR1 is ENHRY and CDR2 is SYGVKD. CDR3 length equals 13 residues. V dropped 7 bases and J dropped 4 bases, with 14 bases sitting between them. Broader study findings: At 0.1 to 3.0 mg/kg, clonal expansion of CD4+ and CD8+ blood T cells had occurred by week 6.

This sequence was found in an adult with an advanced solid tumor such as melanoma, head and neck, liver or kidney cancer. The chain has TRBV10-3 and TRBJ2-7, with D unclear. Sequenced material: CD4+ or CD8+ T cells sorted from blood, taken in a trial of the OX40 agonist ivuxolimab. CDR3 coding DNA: TGTGCCATCACCCTGCCAACAGTTTACGAGCAGTACTTC. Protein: CAITLPTVYEQYF.